This section outlines one TCR beta chain sequence together with its context. What antigen it recognizes has not been identified. This specimen comes from a study of monozygotic twins with inflammatory bowel disease (dated by TCRdb to between 2019 and 2020). Study-wide context: A total of 28 monozygotic twin pairs were included in the full study, comprising nine German pairs (four IBD-concordant, five IBD-discordant) and 19 IBD-discordant Danish pairs. Each individual had, on average, about 151 000 unique TCRalpha sequences and 181 000 unique TCRbeta sequences available for analysis. Disease-associated traits were sought mainly through comparisons between IBD patients and their genetically identical healthy co-twins within discordant pairs. General conclusions and limits of the study: Because patients were on differing immunosuppressive treatments, the repertoires may have picked up extra background noise and inter-individual variability. The analysis was unable to tell apart different T cell subtypes. A decrease in TCRbeta repertoire diversity, as measured by inverse Simpson index, was observed in IBD patients compared with their healthy co-twins. Fewer clonotypes were shared with other individuals by IBD patients than by healthy twins, most markedly in patients showing signs of disease activity. Repertoire similarity did not differ between concordant and discordant twins, which could be due to limited statistical power. The results gave no support for a single strong signal or clonotype linked to IBD.

There are 18 amino acids in the CDR3, from cysteine to phenylalanine inclusive. DNA was not recorded. In the germline V gene (reference sequence), CDR1 corresponds to LNHDA and CDR2 to SQIVND. From each donor, a roughly 2.5 ml peripheral blood sample was collected into PAXgene tubes and stored at -80 degrees C. Total RNA was isolated from whole blood with the PAXgene blood miRNA kit on an automated QIAcube, without T cell sorting. Peripheral blood from monozygotic twin pairs concordant or discordant for inflammatory bowel disease was subjected to deep TCRalpha and TCRbeta repertoire profiling with unique molecular barcoding. Smoking habits were recorded for all twin pairs, with individuals classified as current, former or never smokers. Library generation was performed with 5' RACE. For each TCR library, 3,000 to 4,000 ng of total RNA was used. For each sample, cDNA was synthesized in eight separate reactions using SMARTScribe reverse transcriptase. Unique molecular identifiers containing a 6-nucleotide sample barcode were introduced through template switching during cDNA synthesis. TCRalpha and TCRbeta cDNA was amplified by two nested PCRs of about 15 and 9 cycles, with bead purification after each PCR. Before amplification, cDNA was treated with uracil DNA-glycosylase and purified using the QIAquick PCR purification kit. In the second PCR, Illumina TruSeq-compatible adapters and sample-specific barcodes were added. TapeStation and Qubit were used to check library quality and concentration, and around 5 ng of each library went into the pool. Sequencing of pooled libraries was carried out on an Illumina HiSeq2500 single-index Rapid Run using 2 x 100 bp reads and custom sequencing primers. Per the authors' processing: MiGEC version 1.2.6 was used for UMI-based consensus assembly, which corrected PCR and sequencing errors. MiXCR version 2.1.1 handled V(D)J alignment, clonotype assembly and CDR3 extraction. To normalise gene usage, clonotype sharing and MAIT/NKT TCR abundance, the analysis used the top 1000, 10 000 and 20 000 clonotypes per sample. Diversity was computed as the inverse Simpson index with the vegan R package after downsampling to 27 000 UMIs. Paired Mann-Whitney U tests were applied to discordant twin pairs, and Benjamini-Hochberg correction was used for multiple testing. Each entry corresponds to one CDR3 protein sequence from reads that TCRdb reprocessed, and DNA is not given. The V and J calls were determined by TCRdb, not by the authors. This sample's table has entries for fewer than 350,000 distinct CDR3 sequences. Approximately 2% of the sample is taken by the ten largest.

The sequence is built from TRBV19 and TRBJ2-7; TCRdb outputs TRBD1, but without DNA this stays unchecked. Sequencing was carried out using blood. The clonotype originates from a human donor with ulcerative colitis or Crohn's disease, or a healthy co-twin of an affected twin (not recorded which). The CDR3 sequence is CASSPDPEDRRAFYEQYF.